The rows below give T cell receptor beta chains drawn from one sample of a study of cytomegalovirus exposure and HLA in healthy donors. Assay: immunoSEQ multiplex PCR; the TCRdb copy retains only in-frame clones and omits some. The table includes 100,000 to 150,000 clones, more than 65% detected once. The sample consisted of PBMCs. Every receptor here comes from a male donor in good health and CMV-seropositive. CDR3s include the opening cysteine and the closing phenylalanine or tryptophan. Fields, in order: D gene, clone size, J gene, V gene, CDR3 protein, CDR3 DNA. A D gene is named only where the DNA matches it firmly. For some rows the clone size is stated as once, few or many, or as a class when expanded; others skip it.

TRBD1	NA	TRBJ2-5	TRBV11-2	CASSLDRGQGETQYF	TGTGCCAGCAGCTTAGACAGGGGGCAGGGGGAGACCCAGTACTTC
NA	NA	TRBJ2-1	TRBV7-2	CASSLPGVKLNEQFF	TGTGCCAGCAGCCTCCCGGGGGTTAAGCTAAATGAGCAGTTCTTC
NA	once	TRBJ2-3	TRBV7-6	CASSLATATDTQYF	TGTGCCAGCAGCTTAGCGACAGCCACAGATACGCAGTATTTT
TRBD2	NA	TRBJ2-2	TRBV7-8	CASSLRLAGESNTGELFF	TGTGCCAGCAGCTTGAGACTAGCGGGAGAGTCGAACACCGGGGAGCTGTTTTTT
TRBD1	NA	TRBJ2-7	TRBV27	CASRRAGTGVQQYF	TGTGCCAGCAGGCGCGCCGGGACAGGGGTTCAGCAGTACTTC
NA	NA	TRBJ1-1	TRBV18	CASCDGVDTEAFF	TGTGCCAGCTGCGATGGAGTGGACACTGAAGCTTTCTTT
NA	NA	TRBJ1-2	TRBV15	CATSSTTGNYGYTF	TGTGCCACCAGCAGCACAACAGGAAACTATGGCTACACCTTC
TRBD2	NA	TRBJ2-7	TRBV9	CASSVTSGPSYEQYF	TGTGCCAGCAGCGTGACTAGCGGGCCATCCTACGAGCAGTACTTC
NA	NA	TRBJ2-2	TRBV25-1	CASSEGQSTGELFF	TGTGCCAGCAGTGAAGGACAGAGCACCGGGGAGCTGTTTTTT
NA	NA	TRBJ1-6	TRBV18	CASSPKGGGYSPLHF	TGTGCCAGCTCACCAAAAGGGGGGGGTTATTCACCCCTCCACTTT
NA	NA	TRBJ1-5	TRBV9	CASSLEGLDQPQHF	TGTGCCAGCAGCCTCGAGGGACTTGATCAGCCCCAGCATTTT
TRBD1	few	TRBJ1-5	TRBV19	CASRRDRVINQPQHF	TGTGCCAGTAGACGGGACAGGGTGATCAATCAGCCCCAGCATTTT
NA	NA	TRBJ2-7	TRBV4-1	CASAGYSGPSYEQYF	TGCGCCAGCGCCGGATATTCAGGGCCCTCCTACGAGCAGTACTTC
TRBD2	once	TRBJ2-5	TRBV7-6	CASSLGPSGGAPETQYF	TGTGCCAGCAGCTTAGGGCCTAGCGGGGGGGCTCCGGAGACCCAGTACTTC
TRBD1	NA	TRBJ2-1	TRBV28	CASAPGTGGLTYEQFF	TGTGCCTCCGCCCCAGGGACAGGGGGCCTCACCTATGAGCAGTTCTTC
TRBD1	few	TRBJ1-6	TRBV7-6	CASSLRGDRGNSPLHF	TGTGCCAGCAGCTTACGGGGAGACAGGGGTAATTCACCCCTCCACTTT
TRBD1	NA	TRBJ1-4	TRBV7-6	CASSYRDSLLEKLFF	TGTGCCAGCAGCTACCGGGACAGCCTTCTCGAAAAACTGTTTTTT
NA	few	TRBJ1-1	TRBV7-2	CASSHAIAVTEAFF	TGTGCCAGCAGCCATGCTATAGCGGTCACTGAAGCTTTCTTT
NA	NA	TRBJ1-5	TRBV19	CASSITINQPQHF	TGTGCCAGTAGTATTACTATAAATCAGCCCCAGCATTTT
NA	NA	TRBJ1-1	TRBV5-1	CASSLQSLNTEAFF	TGCGCCAGCAGCTTGCAGTCTTTGAACACTGAAGCTTTCTTT
NA	NA	TRBJ2-5	TRBV5-5	CASSFGAGAIGTQYF	TGTGCCAGCAGCTTCGGGGCAGGGGCAATAGGGACCCAGTACTTC
TRBD2	once	TRBJ2-1	TRBV28	CASSRTSGRVNEQFF	TGTGCCAGCAGCCGGACTAGCGGGAGGGTGAATGAGCAGTTCTTC
NA	once	TRBJ2-4	TRBV10-3	CAISESPRGSKNIQYF	TGTGCCATCAGTGAGAGCCCTAGGGGGTCCAAAAACATTCAGTACTTC
TRBD2	NA	TRBJ2-3	TRBV5-1	CASSRFGVASGTADTQYF	TGCGCCAGCAGCCGATTCGGGGTGGCTAGCGGGACCGCAGATACGCAGTATTTT
TRBD1	NA	TRBJ1-3	TRBV7-8	CASSWARDRDSGNTIYF	TGTGCCAGCAGCTGGGCTCGGGACAGGGACTCTGGAAACACCATATATTTT
NA	NA	TRBJ1-1	TRBV10-3	CAISESGGIEAFF	TGTGCCATCAGTGAGTCGGGCGGGATTGAAGCTTTCTTT